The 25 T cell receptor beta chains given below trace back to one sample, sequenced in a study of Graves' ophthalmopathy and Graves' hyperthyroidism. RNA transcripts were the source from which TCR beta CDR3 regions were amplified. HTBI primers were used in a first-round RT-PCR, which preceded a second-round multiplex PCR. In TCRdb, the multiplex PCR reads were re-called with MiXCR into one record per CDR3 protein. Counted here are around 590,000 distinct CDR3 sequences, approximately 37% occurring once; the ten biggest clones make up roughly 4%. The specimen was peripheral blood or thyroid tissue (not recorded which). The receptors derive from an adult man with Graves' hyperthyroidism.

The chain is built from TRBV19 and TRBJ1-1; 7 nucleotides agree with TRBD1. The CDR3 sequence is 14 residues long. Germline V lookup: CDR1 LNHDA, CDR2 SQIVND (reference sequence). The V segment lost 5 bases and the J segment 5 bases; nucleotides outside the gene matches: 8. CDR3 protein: CASSPDRVGTEAFF. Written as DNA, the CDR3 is TGTGCCAGTAGTCCCGACAGGGTAGGGACTGAAGCTTTCTTT. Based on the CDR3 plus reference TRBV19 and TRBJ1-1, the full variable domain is DGGITQSPKYLFRKEGQNVTLSCEQNLNHDAMYWYRQDPGQGLRLIYYSQIVNDFQKGDIAEGYSVSREKKESFPLTVTSAQKNPTAFYLCASSPDRVGTEAFFGQGTRLTVV.

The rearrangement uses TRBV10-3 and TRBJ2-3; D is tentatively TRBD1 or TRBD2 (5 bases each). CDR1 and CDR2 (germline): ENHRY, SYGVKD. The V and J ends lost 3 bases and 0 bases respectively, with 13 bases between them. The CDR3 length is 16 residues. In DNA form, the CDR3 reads TGTGCCATCAGTGAACTTTGGGACCCTAGCACAGATACGCAGTATTTT. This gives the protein CAISELWDPSTDTQYF.

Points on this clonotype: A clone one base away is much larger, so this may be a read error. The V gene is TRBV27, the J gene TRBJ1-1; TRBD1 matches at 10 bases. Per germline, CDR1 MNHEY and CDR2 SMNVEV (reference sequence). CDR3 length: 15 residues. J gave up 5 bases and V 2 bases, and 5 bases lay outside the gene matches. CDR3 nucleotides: TGTGCCAGCAGTTTAGGAGGGACAGGGGCAACTGAAGCTTTCTTT. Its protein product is CASSLGGTGATEAFF.

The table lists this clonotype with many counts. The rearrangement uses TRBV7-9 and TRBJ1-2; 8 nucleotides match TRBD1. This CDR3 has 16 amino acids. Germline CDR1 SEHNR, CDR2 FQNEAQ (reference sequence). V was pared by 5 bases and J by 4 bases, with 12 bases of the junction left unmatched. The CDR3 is CASSQAPDRAGYGYTF. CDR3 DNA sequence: TGTGCCAGCAGCCAAGCCCCGGACAGGGCCGGCTATGGCTACACCTTC.

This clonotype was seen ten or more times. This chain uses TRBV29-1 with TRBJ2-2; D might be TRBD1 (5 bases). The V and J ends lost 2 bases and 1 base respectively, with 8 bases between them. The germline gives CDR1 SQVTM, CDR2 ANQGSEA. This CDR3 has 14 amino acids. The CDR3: CSVETGKNTGELFF. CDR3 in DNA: TGCAGCGTTGAAACAGGCAAGAACACCGGGGAGCTGTTTTTT.

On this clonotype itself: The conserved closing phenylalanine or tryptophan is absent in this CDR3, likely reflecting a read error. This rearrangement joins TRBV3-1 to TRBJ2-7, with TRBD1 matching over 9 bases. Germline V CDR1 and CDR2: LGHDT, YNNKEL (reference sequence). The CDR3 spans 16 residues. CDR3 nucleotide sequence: TGTGCCGGCAGCCCACCCGCCGGACAGGGGCCGGGGGATCAGTACCTC. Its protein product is CAGSPPAGQGPGDQYL.

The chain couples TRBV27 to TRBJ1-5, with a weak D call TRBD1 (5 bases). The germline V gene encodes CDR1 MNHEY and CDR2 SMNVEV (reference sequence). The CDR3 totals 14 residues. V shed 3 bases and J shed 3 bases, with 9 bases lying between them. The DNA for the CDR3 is TGTGCCAGCAGTTTTCAGGGCTACAATCAGCCCCAGCATTTT. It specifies CASSFQGYNQPQHF.

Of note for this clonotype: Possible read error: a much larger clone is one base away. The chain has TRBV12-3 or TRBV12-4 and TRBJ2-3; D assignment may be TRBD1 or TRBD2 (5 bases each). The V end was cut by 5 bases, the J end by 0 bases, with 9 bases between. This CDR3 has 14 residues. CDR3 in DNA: TGTGCCAGCAGTGATAGGGACAGCACAGATACGCAGTATTTT. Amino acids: CASSDRDSTDTQYF.

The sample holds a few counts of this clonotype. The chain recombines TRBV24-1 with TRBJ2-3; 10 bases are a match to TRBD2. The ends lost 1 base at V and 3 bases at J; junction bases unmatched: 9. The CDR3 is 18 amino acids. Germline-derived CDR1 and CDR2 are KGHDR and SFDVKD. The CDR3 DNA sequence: TGTGCCACCAGTGATTTTGAAGGGCTAGCGGGAGCGACAGATACGCAGTATTTT. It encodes CATSDFEGLAGATDTQYF.

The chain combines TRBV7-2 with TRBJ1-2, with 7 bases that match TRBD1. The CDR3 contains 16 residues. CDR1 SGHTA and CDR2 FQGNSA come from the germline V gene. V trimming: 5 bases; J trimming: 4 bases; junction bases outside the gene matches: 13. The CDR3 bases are TGTGCCAGCAGCGCCTATCTGGGACAGAGACCCTATGGCTACACCTTC. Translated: CASSAYLGQRPYGYTF. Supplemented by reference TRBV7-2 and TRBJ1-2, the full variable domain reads GAGVSQSPSNKVTEKGKDVELRCDPISGHTALYWYRQSLGQGLEFLIYFQGNSAPDKSGLPSDRFSAERTGGSVSTLTIQRTQQEDSAVYLCASSAYLGQRPYGYTFGSGTRLTVV.

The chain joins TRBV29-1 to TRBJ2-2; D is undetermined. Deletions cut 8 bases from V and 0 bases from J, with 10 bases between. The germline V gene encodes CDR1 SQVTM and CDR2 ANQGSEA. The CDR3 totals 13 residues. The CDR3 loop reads CSPDGTNTGELFF. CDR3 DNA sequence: TGCAGCCCGGACGGAACGAACACCGGGGAGCTGTTTTTT.

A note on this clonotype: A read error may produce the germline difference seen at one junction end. The CDR3 spells CPSSPEQGSYEQYF. The CDR3 DNA sequence: TGTCCCAGCAGCCCGGAACAGGGATCCTACGAGCAGTACTTC. The chain recombines TRBV2 with TRBJ2-7, with TRBD1 as a possible D gene (6 bases). This CDR3 region has 14 residues. CDR1 is SNHLY and CDR2 is FYNNEI in the germline V gene.

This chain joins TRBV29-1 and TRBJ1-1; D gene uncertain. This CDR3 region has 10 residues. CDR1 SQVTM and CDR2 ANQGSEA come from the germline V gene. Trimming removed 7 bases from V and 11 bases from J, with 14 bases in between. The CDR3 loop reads CSDRTGIAFF. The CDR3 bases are TGCAGCGACCGGACCGGGATTGCTTTCTTT.

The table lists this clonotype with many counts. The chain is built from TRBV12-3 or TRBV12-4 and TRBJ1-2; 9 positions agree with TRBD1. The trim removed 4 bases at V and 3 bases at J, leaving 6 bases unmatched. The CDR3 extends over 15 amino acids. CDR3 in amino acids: CASSSVGQGYYGYTF. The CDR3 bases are TGTGCCAGCAGTTCGGTAGGACAGGGGTACTATGGCTACACCTTC.

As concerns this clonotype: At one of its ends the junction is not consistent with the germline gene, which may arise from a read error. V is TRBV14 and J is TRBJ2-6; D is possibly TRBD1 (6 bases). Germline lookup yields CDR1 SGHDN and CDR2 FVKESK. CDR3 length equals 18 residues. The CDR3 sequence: CASSHGQLLVSGANVLTF. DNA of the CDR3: TGTGCCAGCAGCCACGGACAGTTGCTAGTCTCTGGGGCTAACGTCCTGACTTTC. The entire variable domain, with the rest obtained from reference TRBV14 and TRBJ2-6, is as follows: EAGVTQFPSHSVIEKGQTVTLRCDPISGHDNLYWYRRVMGKEIKFLLHFVKESKQDESGMPNNRFLAERTGGTYSTLKVQPAELEDSGVYFCASSHGQLLVSGANVLTFGAGSRLTVL.

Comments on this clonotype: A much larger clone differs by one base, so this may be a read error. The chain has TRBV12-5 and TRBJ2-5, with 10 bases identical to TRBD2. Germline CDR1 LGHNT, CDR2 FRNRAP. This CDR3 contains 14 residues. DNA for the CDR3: TGTGCTAGTGGAAGACTAGCGGGCCAAGGGACCCAGTACTTC. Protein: CASGRLAGQGTQYF.

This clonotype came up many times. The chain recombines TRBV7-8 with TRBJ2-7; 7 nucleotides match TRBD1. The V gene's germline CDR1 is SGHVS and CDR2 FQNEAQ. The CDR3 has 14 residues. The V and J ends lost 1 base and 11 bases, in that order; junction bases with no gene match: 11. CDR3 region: CASSLVQGTGVKYF. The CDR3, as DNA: TGTGCCAGCAGCTTAGTTCAGGGAACAGGGGTAAAGTACTTC.

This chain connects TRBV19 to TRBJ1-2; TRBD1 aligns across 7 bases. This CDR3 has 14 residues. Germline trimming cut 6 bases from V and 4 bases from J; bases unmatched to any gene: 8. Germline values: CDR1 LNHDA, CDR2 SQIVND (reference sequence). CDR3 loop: CASRPTGSSYGYTF. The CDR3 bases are TGTGCCAGTAGGCCGACAGGGAGTTCCTATGGCTACACCTTC. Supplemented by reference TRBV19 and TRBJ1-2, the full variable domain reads DGGITQSPKYLFRKEGQNVTLSCEQNLNHDAMYWYRQDPGQGLRLIYYSQIVNDFQKGDIAEGYSVSREKKESFPLTVTSAQKNPTAFYLCASRPTGSSYGYTFGSGTRLTVV.

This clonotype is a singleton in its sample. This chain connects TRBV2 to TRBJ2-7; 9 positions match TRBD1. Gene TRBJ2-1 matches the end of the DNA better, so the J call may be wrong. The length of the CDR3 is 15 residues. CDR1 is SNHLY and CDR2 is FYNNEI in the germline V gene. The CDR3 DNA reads TGTGCCAGCAGCGGCTGGGACAGGGAAGACTATGAGCAGTTCTTC. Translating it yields CASSGWDREDYEQFF.

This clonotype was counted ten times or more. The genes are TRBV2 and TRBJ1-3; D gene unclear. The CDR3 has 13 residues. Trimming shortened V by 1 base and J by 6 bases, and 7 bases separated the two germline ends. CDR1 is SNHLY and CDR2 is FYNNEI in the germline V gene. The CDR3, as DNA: TGTGCCAGCAGTGAAGGACTAGTAAACACCATATATTTT. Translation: CASSEGLVNTIYF.

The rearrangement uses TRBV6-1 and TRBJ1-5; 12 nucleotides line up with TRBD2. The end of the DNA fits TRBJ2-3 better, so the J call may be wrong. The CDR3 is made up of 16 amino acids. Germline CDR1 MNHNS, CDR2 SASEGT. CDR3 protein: CASSELTSGGLGTQYF. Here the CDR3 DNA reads TGTGCCAGCAGTGAACTGACTAGCGGGGGTTTAGGCACGCAGTATTTT.

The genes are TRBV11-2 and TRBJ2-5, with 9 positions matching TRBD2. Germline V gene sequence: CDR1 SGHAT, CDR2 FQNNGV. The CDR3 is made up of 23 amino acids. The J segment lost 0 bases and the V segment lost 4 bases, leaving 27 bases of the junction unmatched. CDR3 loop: CASSSGFRTTGVAGEEYQETQYF. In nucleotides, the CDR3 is TGTGCCAGCAGCTCGGGTTTTAGGACAACGGGGGTAGCGGGAGAGGAGTACCAAGAGACCCAGTACTTC. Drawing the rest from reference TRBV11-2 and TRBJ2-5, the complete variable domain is EAGVAQSPRYKIIEKRQSVAFWCNPISGHATLYWYQQILGQGPKLLIQFQNNGVVDDSQLPKDRFSAERLKGVDSTLKIQPAKLEDSAVYLCASSSGFRTTGVAGEEYQETQYFGPGTRLLVL.

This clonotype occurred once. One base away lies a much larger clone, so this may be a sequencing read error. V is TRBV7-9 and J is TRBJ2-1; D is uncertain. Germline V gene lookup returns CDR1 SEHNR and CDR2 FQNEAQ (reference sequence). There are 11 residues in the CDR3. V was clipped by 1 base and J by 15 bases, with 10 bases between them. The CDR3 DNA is TGTGCCAGCAGCTTAGTCCAGGTGGGGTTCTTC. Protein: CASSLVQVGFF.

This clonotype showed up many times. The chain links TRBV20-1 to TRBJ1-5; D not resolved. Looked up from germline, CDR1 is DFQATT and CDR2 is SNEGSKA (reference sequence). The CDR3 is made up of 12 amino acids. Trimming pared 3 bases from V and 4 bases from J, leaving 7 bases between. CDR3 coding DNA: TGCAGTGCTAGTACCGGGAATCAGCCCCAGCATTTT. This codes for CSASTGNQPQHF.

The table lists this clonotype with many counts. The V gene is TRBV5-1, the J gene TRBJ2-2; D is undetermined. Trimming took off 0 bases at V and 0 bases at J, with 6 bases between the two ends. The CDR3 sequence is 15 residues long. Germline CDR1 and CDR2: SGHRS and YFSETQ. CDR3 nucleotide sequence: TGCGCCAGCAGCTTGGCTCTGTCGAACACCGGGGAGCTGTTTTTT. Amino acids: CASSLALSNTGELFF.